This TCR beta chain is from a study of control samples from healthy donors and cancer patients. The method was immunoSEQ multiplex PCR; TCRdb's version includes in-frame clones alone and lacks a portion of them. Found here are over 150,000 clones, approximately 95% of them singletons; the top ten hold more than 1.1%. CDR3 size: 14 residues. V lost 3 bases to trimming and J lost 5 bases; unmatched junction nucleotides: 5. CDR1 MNHNY and CDR2 SVGAGI come from the germline V gene (reference sequence). V is TRBV6-6 and J is TRBJ2-5; 8 nucleotides line up with TRBD2. This TCR was recovered from a man aged 18 to 35 in good health. Sequencing used blood. The CDR3 nucleotides read TGTGCCAGCAGTTATGGGGCGGGGGGCGAGACCCAGTACTTC. Its translation: CASSYGAGGETQYF.